This section outlines one TCR beta chain sequence together with its context. What it binds is unknown. The junction departs from the called germline gene at one end, perhaps through a read error. The sample is drawn from a study of radiotherapy plus CTLA-4 blockade in lung cancer. Study as a whole: Objective responses occurred in roughly 20% of patients; roughly 31% had disease control. Study findings and constraints: Expansion in blood of tumor-derived TCR clones was seen after radiotherapy plus ipilimumab.

TCRdb keeps only in-frame clones here, not all; method: immunoSEQ multiplex PCR. The sample consists of about 100,000 clones, 83% of them appearing once. The CDR3 consists of 12 residues. CDR1 SGHTA and CDR2 FQGNSA come from the germline V gene. The chain joins TRBV7-2 to TRBJ2-7; 9 bases are shared with TRBD1. Sequencing used peripheral blood, obtained from a patient treated with radiotherapy plus ipilimumab. The TCR originated in a human donor with non-small cell lung cancer who had stable disease on radiotherapy plus ipilimumab. The CDR3 DNA sequence: TGTGCCAGCAGCCTCGACAGGGGGATCATGGACTTC. This encodes CASSLDRGIMDF.